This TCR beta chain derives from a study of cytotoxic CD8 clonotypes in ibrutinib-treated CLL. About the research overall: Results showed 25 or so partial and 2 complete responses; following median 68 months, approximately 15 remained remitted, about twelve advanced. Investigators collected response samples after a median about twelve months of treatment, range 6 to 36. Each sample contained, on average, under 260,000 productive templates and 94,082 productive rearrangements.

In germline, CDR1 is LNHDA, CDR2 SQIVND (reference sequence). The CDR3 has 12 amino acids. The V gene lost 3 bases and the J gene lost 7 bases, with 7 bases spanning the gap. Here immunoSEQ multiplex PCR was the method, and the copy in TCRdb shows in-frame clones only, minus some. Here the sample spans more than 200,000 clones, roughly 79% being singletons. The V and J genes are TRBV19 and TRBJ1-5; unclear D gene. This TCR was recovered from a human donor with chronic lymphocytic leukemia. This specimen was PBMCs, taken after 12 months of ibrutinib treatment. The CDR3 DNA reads TGTGCCAGTAGTATGCAGAACCAGCCCCAGCATTTT. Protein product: CASSMQNQPQHF. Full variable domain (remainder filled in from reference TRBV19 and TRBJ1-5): DGGITQSPKYLFRKEGQNVTLSCEQNLNHDAMYWYRQDPGQGLRLIYYSQIVNDFQKGDIAEGYSVSREKKESFPLTVTSAQKNPTAFYLCASSMQNQPQHFGDGTRLSIL.